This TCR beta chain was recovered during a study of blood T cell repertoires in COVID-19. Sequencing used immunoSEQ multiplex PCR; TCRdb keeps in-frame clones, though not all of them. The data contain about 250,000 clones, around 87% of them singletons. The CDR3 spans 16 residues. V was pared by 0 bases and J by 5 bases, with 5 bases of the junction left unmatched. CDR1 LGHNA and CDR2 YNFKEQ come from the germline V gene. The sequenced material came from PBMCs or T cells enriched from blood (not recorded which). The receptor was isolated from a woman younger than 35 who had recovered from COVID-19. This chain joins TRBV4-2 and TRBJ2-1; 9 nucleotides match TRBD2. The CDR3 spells CASSQDKRGANNEQFF. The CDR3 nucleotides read TGTGCCAGCAGCCAAGATAAGCGGGGGGCCAACAATGAGCAGTTCTTC.